This TCR beta chain was documented in a study of T cell changes during pregnancy in multiple sclerosis. Germline CDR1 is SGHTA and CDR2 is FQGNSA. The CDR3 is 15 residues long. Trimming cost V 5 bases and J 6 bases; bases outside gene matches: 6. Measured with immunoSEQ multiplex PCR; TCRdb has only the in-frame clones, and not every one. The sample lists approximately 40,000 clones, 85% to 95% seen once, with around 0.8% in the top ten. The source material was CD4+ T cells from peripheral blood mononuclear cells, sampled before pregnancy. V gene TRBV7-2 combines with J gene TRBJ2-1; 11 bases are a match to TRBD2. The TCR comes from a female donor with multiple sclerosis, enrolled in a pregnancy study. The DNA of the CDR3 is TGTGCCAGCAGCGTTAGCGGGAGGGCCGGCAATGAGCAGTTCTTC. Translating gives CASSVSGRAGNEQFF.